This T cell receptor (beta chain) stems from a study of shared clonotypes between healthy human individuals. Study-level background: Used for every donor were three CD4 naive, three CD4 memory, two CD8 naive and one CD8 memory plate.

Regarding this clone: The antigen remains undetermined. Other DNA variants within this sample encode the same CDR3.

Findings and limits, study-wide: Having only a few donors restricted how much genetic and exposure-history diversity was captured.

The J segment lost 7 bases and the V segment lost 6 bases, leaving 6 bases of the junction unmatched. The CDR3 loop spans 14 amino acids. CDR1 SNHLY and CDR2 FYNNEI come from the germline V gene. Using immunoSEQ multiplex PCR, the repertoire was profiled, and TCRdb retains in-frame clones only, with some absent. This repertoire shows around 2.1 million clones, 95% found once; its top ten account for around 0.13%. The V call is TRBV2, the J call TRBJ1-4; 9 bases match TRBD1. This sequence originates from a man younger than 35 in good health. The sample comprised naive CD4+ T cells sorted from blood. Subset described: CD45RA+ positively selected. The chain's CDR3 is CASSLDRGGEKLFF. The CDR3 DNA follows: TGTGCCAGCAGCCTGGACAGGGGTGGTGAAAAACTGTTTTTT.